The rows below give T cell receptor beta chains drawn from one sample of a study of long-term antiretroviral therapy in people with HIV. The assay was immunoSEQ multiplex PCR, and TCRdb's table has in-frame clones only and misses some. The table includes about 39,000 clones, roughly 90% detected once. Sequencing used unsorted PBMCs, obtained 1.2 years after starting antiretroviral therapy. The receptors were sampled from a woman aged 45-60 years with HIV. Both conserved end residues are part of each CDR3. D genes are given only for firm matches. The size field is filled for only some rows; it gives once, few, many or a size class.

TGTGCCAGCAGCTTAGATGGGGGCCTCTTATGGCCCCAGCATTTT | CASSLDGGLLWPQHF | TRBJ1-5 | TRBV7-2 | . | .
TGTGCCAGCAGTGAATACGAGCAGTACTTC | CASSEYEQYF | TRBJ2-7 | TRBV2 | . | .
TGTGCCATCAGGGACAAATTCCGGGACAGCTCCTACGAGCAGTACTTC | CAIRDKFRDSSYEQYF | TRBJ2-7 | TRBV10-3 | . | TRBD1
TGTGCCAGCAGCAAAGGGCCCGGACAGCCCCAGCATTTT | CASSKGPGQPQHF | TRBJ1-5 | TRBV21-1 | few | .
TGTGCCTGGAGTTCCTTTACGGCAGGCAATCAGCCCCAGCATTTT | CAWSSFTAGNQPQHF | TRBJ1-5 | TRBV30 | . | .
TGTGCCAGCAGCTACCAGAGACTAGCGGGGGCAGAGACCCAGTACTTC | CASSYQRLAGAETQYF | TRBJ2-5 | TRBV7-9 | . | TRBD2
TGTGCCAGCAGCCTAAGTCGAGGGGCCCTCTCCTACGAGCAGTACTTC | CASSLSRGALSYEQYF | TRBJ2-7 | TRBV7-9 | . | .
TGTGCCAGCAGCTTAAGTACGGGCTCCCAGCATTTT | CASSLSTGSQHF | TRBJ1-5 | TRBV7-9 | . | .
TGTGCCAGCACCTTAGGGACAGGGGTTCAGCCCCAGCATTTT | CASTLGTGVQPQHF | TRBJ1-5 | TRBV7-2 | . | TRBD1
TGTGCCAGCAGCTTAACCGGGACTAGCGAGCAGTACTTC | CASSLTGTSEQYF | TRBJ2-7 | TRBV7-9 | . | TRBD2
TGTGCCATCAGTGGAAGGGGGGACACTGAAGCTTTCTTT | CAISGRGDTEAFF | TRBJ1-1 | TRBV10-3 | . | .
TGTGCCAGCAGGCCCGGACGGAACTACGAGCAGTACTTC | CASRPGRNYEQYF | TRBJ2-7 | TRBV6-1 | . | .
TGTGCCAGCTCACCTCAGACCGGGACGGTGAGCTCCTATAATTCACCCCTCCACTTT | CASSPQTGTVSSYNSPLHF | TRBJ1-6 | TRBV18 | . | .
TGCGCCAGCAGCTTAGCGGGGGAGAGAGGTGAGCAGTTCTTC | CASSLAGERGEQFF | TRBJ2-1 | TRBV5-1 | . | TRBD2
TGTGCCAGCAGCCCGTCGGGGTGGCAGTACTTC | CASSPSGWQYF | TRBJ2-7 | TRBV7-9 | medium-sized | .
TGTGCCAGCAGCTTAGAGGGAGGAAACACCATATATTTT | CASSLEGGNTIYF | TRBJ1-3 | TRBV7-9 | few | .
TGTGCCAGCAGCCGGGAGGTCTCCTACGAGCAGTACTTC | CASSREVSYEQYF | TRBJ2-7 | TRBV5-4 | . | TRBD2
TGTGCCTGGAGTGCGGGGGGATCCCCTAGCTATGGCTACACCTTC | CAWSAGGSPSYGYTF | TRBJ1-2 | TRBV30 | . | .
TGCGCCATTTCAGGGGAGGCTAATCGACATGAGCAGTTCTTC | CAISGEANRHEQFF | TRBJ2-1 | TRBV5-1 | . | .
TGTGCCAGCAGCTTAGATGCGGGACTAGCGGGGGTCACCACAGATACGCAGTATTTT | CASSLDAGLAGVTTDTQYF | TRBJ2-3 | TRBV11-2 | . | TRBD2
TGTGCCAGCAGTGCCCCGGGACACCCTTCACCCCTCCACTTT | CASSAPGHPSPLHF | TRBJ1-6 | TRBV25-1 | . | .
TGTGCCAGCAGCTCAAGGGACAGCACAAAAGAGACCCAGTACTTC | CASSSRDSTKETQYF | TRBJ2-5 | TRBV7-9 | . | TRBD1
TGTGCCAGCAGCTTTTTTGTTGCGGGGGCCCGGGATGAAAAACTGTTTTTT | CASSFFVAGARDEKLFF | TRBJ1-4 | TRBV7-2 | . | .
TGTGCCAGCAGCCCCCGGGGACAAGAGACCCAGTACTTC | CASSPRGQETQYF | TRBJ2-5 | TRBV11-2 | . | .
TGTGCCAGCAGCAAAGGGGGCAGGAACACCGGGGAGCTGTTTTTT | CASSKGGRNTGELFF | TRBJ2-2 | TRBV4-2 | . | TRBD1
TGTGCCAGCTCACCAAGTGGGCGTGAAAAACTGTTTTTT | CASSPSGREKLFF | TRBJ1-4 | TRBV18 | . | .
TGCAGCGTTGACGCGGATCTGTATGGGGGCTACACCTTC | CSVDADLYGGYTF | TRBJ1-2 | TRBV29-1 | . | .
TGTGCCAGCAGCCCGGGACAGGGGCCTTACTCCTATAATTCACCCCTCCACTTT | CASSPGQGPYSYNSPLHF | TRBJ1-6 | TRBV5-4 | few | TRBD1
TGTGCCAGCAGCTTCCCCGGGGGGGAGGTCAATGAGCAGTTCTTC | CASSFPGGEVNEQFF | TRBJ2-1 | TRBV7-3 | . | TRBD2
TGTGCCAGCATGATGAGGAGAGACCAAGAGACCCAGTACTTC | CASMMRRDQETQYF | TRBJ2-5 | TRBV6-1 | . | .